Detailed here is one T cell receptor beta chain. This sample is drawn from a study of blood T cell repertoires in COVID-19. On the study more broadly: Collection of acute and convalescent COVID-19 samples took place in the United States, Italy and Spain.

The method was immunoSEQ multiplex PCR; TCRdb's version includes in-frame clones alone and lacks a portion of them. The top ten clones hold about 10% of a sample with about 270,000 clones, 86% of them seen once. The material sequenced was peripheral blood. The TCR originated in a man aged 35 to 55 with active or convalescent COVID-19.

The CDR3 protein is CSVEEGLRGSGANVLTF. CDR3 nucleotide sequence: TGCAGCGTTGAAGAGGGTCTCAGGGGCTCTGGGGCCAACGTCCTGACTTTC. The chain couples TRBV29-1 to TRBJ2-6, with a possible D match to TRBD1 (6 bases). V was shortened by 0 bases and J by 0 bases, with 12 bases between the two germline ends. The germline CDR1 and CDR2 sequences are SQVTM and ANQGSEA. The CDR3 contains 17 residues.